These 22 T cell receptor beta chains were sequenced from one sample in a study of immune evolution from preneoplasia to lung adenocarcinoma. Here immunoSEQ multiplex PCR was the method, and the copy in TCRdb shows in-frame clones only, minus some. The data contain thousands of clones, around 77% of them singletons. Input material: FFPE lung adenocarcinoma in situ tissue. The source of these receptors is a person aged 60-79 years with lung adenocarcinoma.

The V call is TRBV10-2, the J call TRBJ2-7, with D hard to call. The germline gives CDR1 WSHSY, CDR2 SAAADI. Deletions cut 4 bases from V and 3 bases from J, with 13 bases between. There are 14 residues in the CDR3. The CDR3 sequence: CASSGPLTNYEQYF. CDR3 nucleotide sequence: TGCGCCAGCAGTGGGCCCCTAACGAACTACGAGCAGTACTTC.

In this sample, this clone turned up once. This rearrangement joins TRBV4-2 to TRBJ2-2; the match to TRBD2 covers 9 bases. In germline, CDR1 is LGHNA, CDR2 YNFKEQ. CDR3 length equals 15 residues. Trimming at V came to 5 bases and at J to 4 bases, leaving 5 bases not matched to a gene. CDR3 loop: CASSVGTSRTGELFF. Here the CDR3 DNA reads TGTGCCAGCAGCGTAGGGACTAGCCGCACCGGGGAGCTGTTTTTT.

The chain joins TRBV6-1 to TRBJ1-5, with D possibly being TRBD1 (6 bases). The length of the CDR3 is 16 residues. Germline V gene sequence: CDR1 MNHNS, CDR2 SASEGT. Trimming left V 2 bases short and J 5 bases short, with 16 bases between. CDR3: CASSEMLGAIDQPQHF. CDR3 in DNA: TGTGCCAGCAGTGAAATGTTGGGGGCTATAGATCAGCCCCAGCATTTT.

This rearrangement joins TRBV6-5 to TRBJ1-3; D perhaps matches TRBD1 (6 bases). CDR1 is MNHEY, CDR2 SVGAGI, per germline. V lost 5 bases, J lost 3 bases, and 8 bases lay in between. This CDR3 is 13 amino acids long. The CDR3: CASSRTDGNTIYF. The DNA of the CDR3 is TGTGCCAGCAGTCGGACAGATGGAAACACCATATATTTT.

This clone has only a few counts. The genes are TRBV4-2 and TRBJ2-3; 7 bases match TRBD2. The J segment lost 0 bases and the V segment lost 4 bases, leaving 4 bases of the junction unmatched. The CDR3 contains 15 residues. Germline V CDR1 and CDR2: LGHNA, YNFKEQ. The chain's CDR3 is CASSRAGSSTDTQYF. In DNA, the CDR3 is TGTGCCAGCAGCCGAGCGGGGTCTAGCACAGATACGCAGTATTTT.

Here the CDR3 reads CASSKIQGNEQFF. The CDR3 DNA is TGTGCCAGCAGTAAAATACAGGGGAATGAGCAGTTCTTC. The chain uses TRBV6-1 and TRBJ2-1, with 7 bases fitting TRBD1. V shed 5 bases and J 7 bases; nucleotides not matched to a gene: 5. This CDR3 is built from 13 residues. Germline V lookup: CDR1 MNHNS, CDR2 SASEGT.

This chain joins TRBV7-3 and TRBJ2-2; D is undetermined. CDR1 and CDR2 (germline): SGHTA, FQGTGA. With 1 base removed from V and 5 bases from J, the gap between germline ends came to 8 bases. CDR3 length equals 14 residues. In DNA form, the CDR3 reads TGTGCCAGCAGCTTAAGCCTCGAAACCGGGGAGCTGTTTTTT. It is translated as CASSLSLETGELFF.

The chain combines TRBV7-2 with TRBJ2-5; possible D gene TRBD2, 6 bases. Germline CDR1 is SGHTA and CDR2 is FQGNSA. V was trimmed by 1 base and J by 4 bases, leaving 10 bases between them. The CDR3 covers 14 residues. The CDR3 protein is CASSLDQGGETQYF. CDR3 coding DNA: TGTGCCAGCAGCTTAGATCAGGGAGGAGAGACCCAGTACTTC.

This rearrangement joins TRBV7-8 to TRBJ1-2; TRBD1 aligns across 7 bases. V was pared by 2 bases and J by 0 bases, with 6 bases of the junction left unmatched. The CDR3 covers 16 residues. Looked up from germline, CDR1 is SGHVS and CDR2 is FQNEAQ. As DNA, the CDR3 is TGTGCCAGCAGCTTACTGACCGGGACAGCTAACTATGGCTACACCTTC. Translating gives CASSLLTGTANYGYTF.

This clone showed up just once. The junction departs from the called germline gene at one end, perhaps through a read error. This sequence joins TRBV5-6 and TRBJ1-2; D is ambiguous. Looked up from germline, CDR1 is SGHDT and CDR2 is YYEEEE. The CDR3 loop spans 8 amino acids. CDR3: CASSLQRF. In nucleotides, the CDR3 is TGTGCCAGCAGCTTACAGAGGTTC. Looking up the rest from reference TRBV5-6 and TRBJ1-2 gives the full variable domain: DAGVTQSPTHLIKTRGQQVTLRCSPKSGHDTVSWYQQALGQGPQFIFQYYEEEERQRGNFPDRFSGHQFPNYSSELNVNALLLGDSALYLCASSLQRFGSGTRLTVV.

This clone occurred a few times. V gene TRBV29-1 combines with J gene TRBJ1-2, with D tentatively TRBD1 (5 bases). The germline CDR1 and CDR2 sequences are SQVTM and ANQGSEA. Trimming removed 7 bases at V and 6 bases at J, with 12 bases between. The CDR3 spans 11 residues. In DNA form, the CDR3 reads TGCAGCGGATCGGGGGGGGATGGCTACACCTTC. This sequence encodes CSGSGGDGYTF.

This clone was counted a few times. V gene TRBV14 combines with J gene TRBJ2-7; D possibly corresponds to TRBD2 (6 bases). Trimming removed 1 base from V and 2 bases from J, with 15 bases in between. The CDR3 has 16 amino acids. The germline CDR1 and CDR2 sequences are SGHDN and FVKESK. For the CDR3, the DNA is TGTGCCAGCAGCCAAGTCGGGTCAGGACTAACCTACGAGCAGTACTTC. Encoded protein: CASSQVGSGLTYEQYF. The full variable domain, in which reference TRBV14 and TRBJ2-7 provide the parts outside the CDR3, is EAGVTQFPSHSVIEKGQTVTLRCDPISGHDNLYWYRRVMGKEIKFLLHFVKESKQDESGMPNNRFLAERTGGTYSTLKVQPAELEDSGVYFCASSQVGSGLTYEQYFGPGTRLTVT.

The rearrangement joins TRBV19 to TRBJ1-6, with 8 bases that match TRBD1. The CDR3 is 13 residues long. Germline CDR1 is LNHDA and CDR2 is SQIVND (reference sequence). V lost 5 bases and J lost 7; bases outside the gene matches: 1. The CDR3 DNA sequence: TGTGCCAGTAGTGGACAGGGAAATTCACCCCTCCACTTT. Its translation is CASSGQGNSPLHF.

The rearrangement uses TRBV7-9 and TRBJ1-5, with 11 bases fitting TRBD1. CDR3 size: 16 residues. The V gene end was trimmed by 4 bases and the J gene end by 4 bases; junction bases not matched to a gene: 6. Looked up from germline, CDR1 is SEHNR and CDR2 is FQNEAQ (reference sequence). The CDR3 spells CASSSGGTGGNQPQHF. Written as DNA, the CDR3 is TGTGCCAGCAGCTCAGGCGGGACAGGGGGAAATCAGCCCCAGCATTTT.

The genes are TRBV11-2 and TRBJ1-5; the match to TRBD1 covers 9 bases. From germline, CDR1 is SGHAT and CDR2 FQNNGV. Trimming removed 5 bases from V and 6 bases from J; junction bases left unmatched: 8. The CDR3 spans 15 residues. Here the CDR3 DNA reads TGTGCCAGCAGCCCTACAACAGGGGGCAGTCAGCCCCAGCATTTT. Translation gives CASSPTTGGSQPQHF.

This clone is a singleton in its sample. The chain couples TRBV28 to TRBJ2-3; no clear D. The V gene lost 5 bases and the J gene lost 0 bases, with 12 bases spanning the gap. CDR1 is MDHEN, CDR2 SYDVKM, per germline. There are 15 residues in the CDR3. CDR3 sequence reads: CASSPGRTSTDTQYF. The CDR3 region has the DNA TGTGCCAGCAGTCCCGGACGCACTAGCACAGATACGCAGTATTTT.

The chain is built from TRBV4-2 and TRBJ2-5; TRBD2 might be the D (6 bases). The germline CDR1 and CDR2 sequences are LGHNA and YNFKEQ. The CDR3 is made up of 15 amino acids. Between the trimmed V and J ends, which lost 0 bases and 3 bases, there was a span of 11 bases. The CDR3 DNA follows: TGTGCCAGCAGCCAAGAACAGGCGGGGAAAGAGACCCAGTACTTC. This gives the protein CASSQEQAGKETQYF.

This clone was counted only a few times. The J gene is TRBJ2-1, the V gene TRBV4-1; 14 nucleotides agree with TRBD2. The CDR3 is 17 amino acids. With 3 bases clipped from V and 6 bases from J, the junction kept 7 bases outside the gene matches. Germline values: CDR1 MGHRA, CDR2 YSYEKL. CDR3 DNA: TGCGCCAGCAGCCAGGCGACTAGCGGGGGGGCCTTCAATGAGCAGTTCTTC. It codes for CASSQATSGGAFNEQFF.

This clone was seen more than once but under ten times. V usage is TRBV7-2 and J usage is TRBJ1-2; the match to TRBD1 covers 9 bases. The ends lost 6 bases at V and 1 base at J; junction bases unmatched: 6. Germline CDR1 SGHTA, CDR2 FQGNSA. The CDR3 is made up of 15 amino acids. The CDR3, as DNA: TGTGCCAGCAGTTCGGACAGGGGACTTAACTATGGCTACACCTTC. It is translated as CASSSDRGLNYGYTF.

The rearrangement joins TRBV29-1 to TRBJ1-2; 7 bases fit TRBD1. Germline CDR1 reads SQVTM; CDR2 reads ANQGSEA. Trimming at V came to 5 bases and at J to 8 bases, leaving 8 bases not matched to a gene. CDR3 length: 12 residues. The CDR3, as DNA: TGCAGCGTTTCAAACAGGGGAGACGGCTACACCTTC. As protein: CSVSNRGDGYTF.

The chain employs TRBV19 and TRBJ2-3; 8 positions match TRBD1. The CDR3 length is 14 residues. Germline CDR1 and CDR2: LNHDA and SQIVND (reference sequence). Losses at the gene ends were 4 bases for V and 2 bases for J; bases not matched to a gene: 2. In DNA, the CDR3 is TGTGCCAGTAGTACGACAGGGGCCACAGATACGCAGTATTTT. Amino acids: CASSTTGATDTQYF.

The chain joins TRBV28 to TRBJ2-7; weak D call: TRBD1 (6 bases). The CDR3 is 14 amino acids. V was cut by 5 bases and J by 0 bases, with 11 bases left in between. Germline CDR1 and CDR2: MDHEN and SYDVKM. The CDR3 region has the DNA TGTGCCAGCAGTCACGGGACAAACTCCTACGAGCAGTACTTC. It is translated as CASSHGTNSYEQYF.